The 6 T cell receptor beta chains below come from one sample, sequenced in a study of Ad26.COV2.S vaccination and SARS-CoV-2 variants. Sample treatment: around 19 received Ad26.COV2.S at low or high dose, single or two shots; roughly five received placebo; per-sample allocation not given. The investigators took samples on day 63 after the first vaccine or placebo injection. The data were produced by immunoSEQ multiplex PCR, yet TCRdb's version contains in-frame clones alone and is incomplete. The table has roughly 450,000 clones, 75% to 95% seen once; the top ten hold less than 15%. Sequenced material: peripheral blood, taken in a trial of Ad26.COV2.S vaccine versus placebo. All receptors come from a person between 18 and 59 years old who received the Ad26.COV2.S COVID-19 vaccine or a placebo.

The chain recombines TRBV19 with TRBJ2-5; D might be TRBD2 (6 bases). The ends were cut back, 5 bases at V and 0 bases at J, with 7 bases in the middle. This CDR3 has 13 residues. Germline CDR1 and CDR2: LNHDA and SQIVND (reference sequence). CDR3 nucleotides: TGTGCCAGTAGTCGGGAGTACCAAGAGACCCAGTACTTC. Amino acids: CASSREYQETQYF.

The rearrangement uses TRBV12-2 and TRBJ2-3; the table's TRBD2 call for D was not verified on the DNA. TRBV12-2 is assigned pseudogene status. This CDR3 spans 17 amino acids. The CDR3 DNA reads as TGTGCAAGTCGCCCACCCGGGACTAGCGAGTGGGCTGATACGCAGTATTTT. Translating gives CASRPPGTSEWADTQYF.

This chain connects TRBV5-1 to TRBJ2-5; D is ambiguous. Deletions cut 3 bases from V and 6 bases from J, with 15 bases between. The CDR3 contains 14 residues. The germline gives CDR1 SGHRS, CDR2 YFSETQ. This CDR3 reads CASSSRSLWQTQYF. CDR3 DNA sequence: TGCGCCAGCAGCTCGAGGTCGCTCTGGCAGACCCAGTACTTC.

J is TRBJ2-1 and V is TRBV20-1; D gene unclear. The germline V gene encodes CDR1 DFQATT and CDR2 SNEGSKA (reference sequence). Trimming removed 3 bases from V and 9 bases from J, with 12 bases in between. The CDR3 contains 12 residues. The CDR3 here is CSASLGPGEQFF. The CDR3 DNA sequence: TGCAGTGCTAGTCTCGGGCCCGGTGAGCAGTTCTTC.

The chain links TRBV27 to TRBJ2-1, with TRBD2 matching 11 bases. This CDR3 contains 16 residues. Germline V CDR1 and CDR2: MNHEY, SMNVEV (reference sequence). V shed 5 bases and J 6 bases; nucleotides not matched to a gene: 9. The DNA for the CDR3 is TGTGCCAGCAGTCCAAAACTAGCGGGAGTCGGCAATGAGCAGTTCTTC. Translation: CASSPKLAGVGNEQFF.

The CDR3 region has the DNA TGTGCCAGCAGCGCCGTAACCGGGACTAGAAAAACTTACAATGAGCAGTTCTTC. Its translation: CASSAVTGTRKTYNEQFF. This chain uses TRBV5-6 with TRBJ2-1; 8 positions match TRBD2. The CDR3 is made up of 18 amino acids. The V gene's germline CDR1 is SGHDT and CDR2 YYEEEE. Losses at the gene ends were 4 bases for V and 4 bases for J; bases not matched to a gene: 16. Variable domain in full (rest from reference TRBV5-6 and TRBJ2-1): DAGVTQSPTHLIKTRGQQVTLRCSPKSGHDTVSWYQQALGQGPQFIFQYYEEEERQRGNFPDRFSGHQFPNYSSELNVNALLLGDSALYLCASSAVTGTRKTYNEQFFGPGTRLTVL.